These T cell receptor beta chains were read from a single sample in a study of cytomegalovirus exposure and HLA in healthy donors. Measured with immunoSEQ multiplex PCR; TCRdb has only the in-frame clones, and not every one. Of 90,000 to 150,000 clones listed, around 81% are singletons. Sequencing input: PBMCs. Receptors originate from a woman aged 35 to 49 in good health and CMV-seronegative. Each CDR3 is given with its conserved first and last residue. Fields, in order: clone size, V gene, D gene, J gene, CDR3 DNA, CDR3 protein. A D gene is named only where the DNA matches it firmly. Expanded clones are given a class, and other clones once, few, many or no size at all.

NA	TRBV4-2	NA	TRBJ2-2	TGTGCCAGCAGCCAAGATGTTTCCCGGGGGAACACCGGGGAGCTGTTTTTT	CASSQDVSRGNTGELFF
NA	TRBV7-6	TRBD1	TRBJ2-6	TGTGCCAGCAGCTTAGGGGACAGACTAATAGGGGCCAACGTCCTGACTTTC	CASSLGDRLIGANVLTF
NA	TRBV7-6	TRBD2	TRBJ2-4	TGTGCCAGCAGCCCCGTCGGGGGGGGAAACATTCAGTACTTC	CASSPVGGGNIQYF
NA	TRBV28	TRBD1	TRBJ1-1	TGTGCCAGCAGTAAAACGATAGGGGGCACCGCTGAAGCTTTCTTT	CASSKTIGGTAEAFF
NA	TRBV6-5	TRBD1	TRBJ1-6	TGTGCCAGCAGTGACTCAGGGGGCAATTCACCCCTCCACTTT	CASSDSGGNSPLHF
NA	TRBV28	TRBD1	TRBJ1-1	TGTGCCAGCAGTCCCGGGACAGGGGGTCAAAAAGATGAAGCTTTCTTT	CASSPGTGGQKDEAFF
NA	TRBV30	TRBD1	TRBJ1-6	TGTGCCTGGAGTTTCCCGGACAGGCGACGTTCACCCCTCCACTTT	CAWSFPDRRRSPLHF
NA	TRBV10-3	TRBD2	TRBJ2-7	TGTGCCATCAGTGAGTCGCTAGCGGGTCGCGAGCAGTACTTC	CAISESLAGREQYF
few	TRBV5-4	NA	TRBJ2-3	TGTGCCAGCAGCCCGGGGACAGATACGCAGTATTTT	CASSPGTDTQYF
NA	TRBV28	TRBD2	TRBJ2-7	TGTGCCAGCAGTCAACAAGCGGGACCTGGCCCCGGCTACGAGCAGTACTTC	CASSQQAGPGPGYEQYF
NA	TRBV20-1	NA	TRBJ2-1	TGCAGTGCTAGTCCTGACAATGAGCAGTTCTTC	CSASPDNEQFF
NA	TRBV4-1	TRBD1	TRBJ1-3	TGCGCCAGCAGCCATACAGGGGGTGCGTCTTCTGGAAACACCATATATTTT	CASSHTGGASSGNTIYF
NA	TRBV16	NA	TRBJ1-5	TGTGCCAGCAGCCAAACAGGGACGGTTTATCAGCCCCAGCATTTT	CASSQTGTVYQPQHF
NA	TRBV6-6	NA	TRBJ1-3	TGTGCCAGCAGTTACGATGGCGGCTCTGGAAACACCATATATTTT	CASSYDGGSGNTIYF
NA	TRBV5-6	NA	TRBJ2-5	TGTGCCAGCAGCGTGGGCAGCCAAGAGACCCAGTACTTC	CASSVGSQETQYF
NA	TRBV27	TRBD1	TRBJ2-7	TGTGCCAGCAGTCGCCGGACAGGGCTAGGAGAGCAGTACTTC	CASSRRTGLGEQYF
few	TRBV2	NA	TRBJ1-1	TGTGCCAGCAGTTCGCGGGGGGCGGCTGAAGCTTTCTTT	CASSSRGAAEAFF
NA	TRBV6-1	TRBD2	TRBJ2-2	TGTGCCAGCAGTGCGGGACTAGTTATCAACACCGGGGAGCTGTTTTTT	CASSAGLVINTGELFF
NA	TRBV27	NA	TRBJ1-2	TGTGCCAGCAGTTCAACAGAAGACTATGGCTACACCTTC	CASSSTEDYGYTF
NA	TRBV10-3	NA	TRBJ1-1	TGTGCCATCAGCTTTGGACAGTTCATGAACACTGAAGCTTTCTTT	CAISFGQFMNTEAFF
NA	TRBV7-9	TRBD1	TRBJ1-5	TGTTCCAGCAGCTTAGGGACAGGGATGTCGCAGCCCCAGCATTTT	CSSSLGTGMSQPQHF
NA	TRBV27	NA	TRBJ2-7	TGTGCCAGCAGTTTGGTAGGGACATTGACCTACGAGCAGTACTTC	CASSLVGTLTYEQYF
NA	TRBV6-5	TRBD1	TRBJ1-5	TGTGCCAGCAGTTACGACAGGGGGCTCAATCAGCCCCAGCATTTT	CASSYDRGLNQPQHF
NA	TRBV10-3	TRBD1	TRBJ2-7	TGTGCCATCAGTGGCACAGGGGGCGGGTACGAGCAGTACTTC	CAISGTGGGYEQYF
NA	TRBV29-1	TRBD1	TRBJ1-1	TGCAGCGTAAGGACAGGGAACACTGAAGCTTTCTTT	CSVRTGNTEAFF
few	TRBV28	NA	TRBJ1-1	TGTGCCAGCAGCCACACAGGCATTGAAGCTTTCTTT	CASSHTGIEAFF
NA	TRBV9	NA	TRBJ2-5	TGTGCCAGCAGCGTAGCCAGCCAAGAGACCCAGTACTTC	CASSVASQETQYF
NA	TRBV28	NA	TRBJ1-5	TGTGCCAGCAGTTTAACGCAGGGCTTGACAAGCCAGCCCCAGCATTTT	CASSLTQGLTSQPQHF
NA	TRBV6-1	TRBD2	TRBJ2-5	TGTGCCAGCAGTCGTACTAGCGGGGGGCCGGAGACCCAGTACTTC	CASSRTSGGPETQYF
NA	TRBV6-1	NA	TRBJ1-1	TGTGCCAGCAGCCAAGCAATTCGGACTGAAGCTTTCTTT	CASSQAIRTEAFF
few	TRBV5-1	NA	TRBJ1-1	TGCGCCAGCAGCTTAACGTGGGCATCTGAAGCTTTCTTT	CASSLTWASEAFF
NA	TRBV5-1	TRBD1	TRBJ2-5	TGCGCCAGCAGCCCTAGACAGGGACAAGAGACCCAGTACTTC	CASSPRQGQETQYF